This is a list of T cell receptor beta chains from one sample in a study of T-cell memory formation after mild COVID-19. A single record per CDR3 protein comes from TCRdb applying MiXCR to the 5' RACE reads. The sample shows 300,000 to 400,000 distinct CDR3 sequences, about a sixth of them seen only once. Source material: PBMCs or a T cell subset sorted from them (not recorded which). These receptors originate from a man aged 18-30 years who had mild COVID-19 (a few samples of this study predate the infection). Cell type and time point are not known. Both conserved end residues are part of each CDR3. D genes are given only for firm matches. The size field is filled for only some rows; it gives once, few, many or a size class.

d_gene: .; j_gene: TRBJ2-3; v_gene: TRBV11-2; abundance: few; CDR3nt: TGTGCCAGCAATTATGGGGGGGCTGGCGGAGATACGCAGTATTTT; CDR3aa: CASNYGGAGGDTQYF
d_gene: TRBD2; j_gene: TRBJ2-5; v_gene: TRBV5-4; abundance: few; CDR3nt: TGTGCCAGCAGCTTGACTAGCGGGGGGGCCCGCGAGACCCAGTACTTC; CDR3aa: CASSLTSGGARETQYF
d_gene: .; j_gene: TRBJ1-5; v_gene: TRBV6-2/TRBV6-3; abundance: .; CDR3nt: TGTGCCAGCAGTAGCGGACTGTATAGCAATCAGCCCCAGCATTTT; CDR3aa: CASSSGLYSNQPQHF
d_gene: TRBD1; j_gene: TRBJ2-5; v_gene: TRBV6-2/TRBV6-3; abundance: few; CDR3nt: TGTGCCAGCAGTAGAGACAGGGGGCTGTTGGAGACCCAGTACTTC; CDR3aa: CASSRDRGLLETQYF
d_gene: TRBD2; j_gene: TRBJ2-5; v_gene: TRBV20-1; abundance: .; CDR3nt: TGCAGCGCTGGTGGCGGGGGGGCCCCGGAGACCCAGTACTTC; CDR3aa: CSAGGGGAPETQYF
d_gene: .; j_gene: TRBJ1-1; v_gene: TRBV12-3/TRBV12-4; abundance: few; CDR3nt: TGTGCCAGCAGTTGGACACAGAACACTGAAGCTTTCTTT; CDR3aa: CASSWTQNTEAFF
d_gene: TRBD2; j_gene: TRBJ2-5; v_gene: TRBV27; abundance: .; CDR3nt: TGTGCCAGCAGTTTTACTAGCGGGGGAGTTGAGACCCAGTACTTC; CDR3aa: CASSFTSGGVETQYF
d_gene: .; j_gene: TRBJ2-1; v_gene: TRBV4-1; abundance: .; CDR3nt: TGCGCCAGCAGCTGGGGGAGCGGCAATGAGCAGTTCTTC; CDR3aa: CASSWGSGNEQFF
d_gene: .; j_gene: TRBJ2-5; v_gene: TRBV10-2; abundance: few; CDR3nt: TGCGCCAGCAGTGAGTGGTTGACCCGGGAGACCCAGTACTTC; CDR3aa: CASSEWLTRETQYF
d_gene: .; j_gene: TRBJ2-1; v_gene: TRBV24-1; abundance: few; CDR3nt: TGTGCCACCAGTGACCCAGGGAAAAATGAGCAGTTCTTC; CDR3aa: CATSDPGKNEQFF
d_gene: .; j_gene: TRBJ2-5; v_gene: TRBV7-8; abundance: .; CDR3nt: TGTGCCAGCAGCTTCTTATCCGGGGGAGAGACCCAGTACTTC; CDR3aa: CASSFLSGGETQYF
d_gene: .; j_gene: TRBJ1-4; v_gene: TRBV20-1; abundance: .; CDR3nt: TGCAGTGCTAGATTGGCCCGGGGTGATAATGAAAAACTGTTTTTT; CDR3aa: CSARLARGDNEKLFF
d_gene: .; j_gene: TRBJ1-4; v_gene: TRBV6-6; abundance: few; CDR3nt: TGTGCCAGCAGTCCTCGGGAGGCTGAAAAACTGTTTTTT; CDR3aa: CASSPREAEKLFF
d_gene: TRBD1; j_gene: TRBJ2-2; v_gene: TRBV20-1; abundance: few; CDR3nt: TGCAGTGCTAGCAGGACAGGGAACACCGGGGAGCTGTTTTTT; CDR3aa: CSASRTGNTGELFF
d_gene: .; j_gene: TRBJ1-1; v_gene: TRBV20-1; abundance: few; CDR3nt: TGCAGTGCGGTACAGGGGAACACTGAAGCTTTCTTT; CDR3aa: CSAVQGNTEAFF
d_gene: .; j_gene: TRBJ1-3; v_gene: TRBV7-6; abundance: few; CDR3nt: TGTGCCAGCAGCGTGGACCCCCCGTGGGGTGGAAACACCATATATTTT; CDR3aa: CASSVDPPWGGNTIYF
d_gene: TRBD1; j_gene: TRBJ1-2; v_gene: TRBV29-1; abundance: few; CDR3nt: TGCAGCGTGGCGGACAGGGGGCCAAACTATGGCTACACCTTC; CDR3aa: CSVADRGPNYGYTF
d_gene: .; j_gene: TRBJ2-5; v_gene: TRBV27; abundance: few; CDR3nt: TGTGCCAGCAGTTGGGGGGTAGGAGGGGAGACCCAGTACTTC; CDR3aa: CASSWGVGGETQYF
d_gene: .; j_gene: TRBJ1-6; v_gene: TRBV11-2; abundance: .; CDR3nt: TGTGCCAGCAGCTTAGGCCCCCTCTCCACCCTCCACTTT; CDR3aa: CASSLGPLSTLHF
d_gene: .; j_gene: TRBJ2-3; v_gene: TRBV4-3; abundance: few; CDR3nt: TGCGCCAGCAGCCAAGATGGGACCCAGGGTGGGGATACGCAGTATTTT; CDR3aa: CASSQDGTQGGDTQYF
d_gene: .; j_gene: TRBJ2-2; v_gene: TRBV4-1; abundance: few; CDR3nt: TGCGCCAGCAGCCCCGAATGGGTGGGCACCGGGGAGCTGTTTTTT; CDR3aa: CASSPEWVGTGELFF
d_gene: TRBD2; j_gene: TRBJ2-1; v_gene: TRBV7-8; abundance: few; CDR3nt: TGTGCCAGCAGCTTAGAAGGGCGGGGGGGTCTGAATGAGCAGTTCTTC; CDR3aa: CASSLEGRGGLNEQFF
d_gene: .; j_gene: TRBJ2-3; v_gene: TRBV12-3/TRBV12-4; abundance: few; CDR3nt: TGTGCCAGCAGCAGGGGAATGGGCACAGATACGCAGTATTTT; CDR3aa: CASSRGMGTDTQYF
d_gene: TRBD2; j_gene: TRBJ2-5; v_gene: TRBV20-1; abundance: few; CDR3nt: TGCAGTGCTAGAGATCGGCAGCGGGGCCGGGAGACCCAGTACTTC; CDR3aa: CSARDRQRGRETQYF
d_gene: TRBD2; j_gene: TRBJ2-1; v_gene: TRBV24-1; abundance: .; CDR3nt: TGTGCCACCAGTGATTCCTTCAGCGGGGGGGCCTACAATGAGCAGTTCTTC; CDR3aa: CATSDSFSGGAYNEQFF
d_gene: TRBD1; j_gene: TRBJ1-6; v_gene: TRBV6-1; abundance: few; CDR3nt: TGTGCCAGCAGTGAAGTGAGGACAGGGGCTTATAATTCACCCCTCCACTTT; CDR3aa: CASSEVRTGAYNSPLHF
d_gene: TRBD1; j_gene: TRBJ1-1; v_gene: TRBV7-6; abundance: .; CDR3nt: TGTGCCAGCAGCTCAGGGACAGTCTCTGAAGCTTTCTTT; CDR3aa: CASSSGTVSEAFF
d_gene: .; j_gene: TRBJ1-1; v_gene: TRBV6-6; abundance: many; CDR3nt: TGTGCCAGCAGTTACTCCGACACTGAAGCTTTCTTT; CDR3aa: CASSYSDTEAFF
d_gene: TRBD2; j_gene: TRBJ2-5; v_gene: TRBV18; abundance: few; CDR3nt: TGTGCCAGCTCACCACGGGCTAGCGGGAACCAAGAGACCCAGTACTTC; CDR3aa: CASSPRASGNQETQYF
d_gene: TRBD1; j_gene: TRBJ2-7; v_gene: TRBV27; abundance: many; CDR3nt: TGTGCCAGCAGTCTTGACAGGGGCAAGAGCGAGCAGTACTTC; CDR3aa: CASSLDRGKSEQYF
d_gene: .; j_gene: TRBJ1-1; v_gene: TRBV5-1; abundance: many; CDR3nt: TGCGCCAGCAGCTTGGAAGTAGGGCTGACTGAAGCTTTCTTT; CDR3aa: CASSLEVGLTEAFF
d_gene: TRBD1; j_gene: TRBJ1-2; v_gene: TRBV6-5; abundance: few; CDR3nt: TGTGCCAGCAGCAGTAGACGGACAGGGTTAGGCGGCTACACCTTC; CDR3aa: CASSSRRTGLGGYTF
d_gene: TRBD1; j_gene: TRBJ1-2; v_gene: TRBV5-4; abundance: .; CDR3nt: TGTGCCAGCGGATCACCGGGACAGGGGAGCTATGGCTACACCTTC; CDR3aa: CASGSPGQGSYGYTF
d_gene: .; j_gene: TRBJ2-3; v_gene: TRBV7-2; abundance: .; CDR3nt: TGTGCCAGCAGCGCCCCGTACGATACGCAGTATTTT; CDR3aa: CASSAPYDTQYF
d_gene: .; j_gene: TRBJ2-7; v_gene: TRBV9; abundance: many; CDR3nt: TGTGCCAGCAGCGTAGTGGCAGGTGCCACCTACGAGCAGTACTTC; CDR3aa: CASSVVAGATYEQYF
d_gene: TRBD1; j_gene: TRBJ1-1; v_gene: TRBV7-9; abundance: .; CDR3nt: TGTGCCAGCAGCCACAACTACAGGGGAAGAATGAACACTGAAGCTTTCTTT; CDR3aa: CASSHNYRGRMNTEAFF
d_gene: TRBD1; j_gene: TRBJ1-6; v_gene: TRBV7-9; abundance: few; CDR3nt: TGTGCCAGCAGCTTAGACAGGGGAGCTTCACCCCTCCACTTT; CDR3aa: CASSLDRGASPLHF
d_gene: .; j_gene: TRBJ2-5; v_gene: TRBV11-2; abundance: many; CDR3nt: TGTGCCAGCAGTTACGAAGGGGAGACCCAGTACTTC; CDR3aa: CASSYEGETQYF
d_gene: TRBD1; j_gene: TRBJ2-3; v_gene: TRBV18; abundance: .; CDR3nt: TGTGCCAGCTCCCGCAATGGACAGGGGACAGATACGCAGTATTTT; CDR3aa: CASSRNGQGTDTQYF
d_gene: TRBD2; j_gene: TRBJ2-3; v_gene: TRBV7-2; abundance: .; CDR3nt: TGTGCCAGCAGCTTAGTAGCGGGGGGGCCCCCAGATACGCAGTATTTT; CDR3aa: CASSLVAGGPPDTQYF
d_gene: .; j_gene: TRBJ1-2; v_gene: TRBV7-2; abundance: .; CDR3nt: TGTGCCAGCAGCATACATCGGGGGCCCTATGGCTACACCTTC; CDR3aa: CASSIHRGPYGYTF
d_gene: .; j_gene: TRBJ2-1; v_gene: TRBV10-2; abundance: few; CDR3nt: TGCGCCAGCAGTGTCCGCAGGGTAATCAATGAGCAGTTCTTC; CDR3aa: CASSVRRVINEQFF
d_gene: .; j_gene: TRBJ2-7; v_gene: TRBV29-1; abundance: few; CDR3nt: TGCAGCGTTGAAGCAGGGTATGGAACCTACGAGCAGTACTTC; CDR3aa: CSVEAGYGTYEQYF
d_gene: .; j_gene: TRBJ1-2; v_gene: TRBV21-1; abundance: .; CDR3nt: TGTGCCAGCAGCAAAGAAGTAAAGGACCACTATGGCTACACCTTC; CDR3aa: CASSKEVKDHYGYTF
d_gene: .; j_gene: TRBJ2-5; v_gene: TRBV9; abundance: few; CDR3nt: TGTGCCAGCAGCGTGAGGCCAAGGGAGACCCAGTACTTC; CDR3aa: CASSVRPRETQYF
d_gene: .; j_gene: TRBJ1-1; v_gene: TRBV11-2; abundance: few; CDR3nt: TGTGCCAGCAGCCATTATACAGGGAAGGACACTGAAGCTTTCTTT; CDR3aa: CASSHYTGKDTEAFF
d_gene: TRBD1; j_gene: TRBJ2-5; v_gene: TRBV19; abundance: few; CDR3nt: TGTGCCAGTAGCATTGATGCGCTGGGGACAGGGACCCAGTACTTC; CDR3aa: CASSIDALGTGTQYF
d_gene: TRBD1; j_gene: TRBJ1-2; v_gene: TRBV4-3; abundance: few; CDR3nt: TGCGCCAGCAGCCAAGATCAGGGACAGCCTACGAGCTACACCTTC; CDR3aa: CASSQDQGQPTSYTF
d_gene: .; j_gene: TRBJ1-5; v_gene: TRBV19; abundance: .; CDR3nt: TGTGCCAGTAGTGCCGCTTGGACAGAAAATCAGCCCCAGCATTTT; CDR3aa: CASSAAWTENQPQHF
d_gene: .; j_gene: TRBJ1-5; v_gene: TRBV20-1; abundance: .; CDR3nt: TGCAGTGCTAGAGAAACCGACGGGCAGCCCCAGCATTTT; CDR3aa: CSARETDGQPQHF
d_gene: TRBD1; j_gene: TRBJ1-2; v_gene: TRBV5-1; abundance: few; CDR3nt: TGCGCCAGCAGCCCGACAGGGGGACCCGACTATGGCTACACCTTC; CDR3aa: CASSPTGGPDYGYTF
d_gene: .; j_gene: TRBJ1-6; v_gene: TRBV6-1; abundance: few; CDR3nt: TGTGCCAGCAGCGACCCCGGACTCAATCTTTTAAATTCACCCCTCCACTTT; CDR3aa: CASSDPGLNLLNSPLHF
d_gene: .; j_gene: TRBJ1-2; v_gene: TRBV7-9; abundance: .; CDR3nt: TGTGCCAGCAGCGCAGCCAGGACTAACTATGGCTACACCTTC; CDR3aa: CASSAARTNYGYTF
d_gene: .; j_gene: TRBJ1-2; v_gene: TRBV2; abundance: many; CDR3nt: TGTGCCAGCAAGGACAGCCCGTCTAACTATGGCTACACCTTC; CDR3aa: CASKDSPSNYGYTF
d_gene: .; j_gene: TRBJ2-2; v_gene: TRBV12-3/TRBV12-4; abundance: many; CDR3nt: TGTGCCAGCAGTTTAGTCGGTGGGCACACCGGGGAGCTGTTTTTT; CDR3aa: CASSLVGGHTGELFF
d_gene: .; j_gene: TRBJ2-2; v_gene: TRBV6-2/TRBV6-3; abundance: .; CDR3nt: TGTGCCAGCAGTGAGAGGGGCGCCTCACTTAACACCGGGGAGCTGTTTTTT; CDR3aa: CASSERGASLNTGELFF
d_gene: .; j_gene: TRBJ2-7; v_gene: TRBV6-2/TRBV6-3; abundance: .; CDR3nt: TGTGCCAGCACAGGGGGGGCCCACGAGCAGTACTTC; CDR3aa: CASTGGAHEQYF
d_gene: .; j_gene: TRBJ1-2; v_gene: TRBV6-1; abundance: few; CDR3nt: TGTGCCAGCAGTGAAGCGCCGGCAGGTGGGATCTATGGCTACACCTTC; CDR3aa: CASSEAPAGGIYGYTF
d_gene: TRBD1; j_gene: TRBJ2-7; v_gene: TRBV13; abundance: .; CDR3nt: TGTGCCAGCAGCTTAGCCCTGGGACAGACCTACGAGCAGTACTTC; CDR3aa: CASSLALGQTYEQYF
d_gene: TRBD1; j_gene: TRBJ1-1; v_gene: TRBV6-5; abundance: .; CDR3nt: TGTGCCAGCAGTTACTCGACAGGGGTCGACACTGAAGCTTTCTTT; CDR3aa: CASSYSTGVDTEAFF